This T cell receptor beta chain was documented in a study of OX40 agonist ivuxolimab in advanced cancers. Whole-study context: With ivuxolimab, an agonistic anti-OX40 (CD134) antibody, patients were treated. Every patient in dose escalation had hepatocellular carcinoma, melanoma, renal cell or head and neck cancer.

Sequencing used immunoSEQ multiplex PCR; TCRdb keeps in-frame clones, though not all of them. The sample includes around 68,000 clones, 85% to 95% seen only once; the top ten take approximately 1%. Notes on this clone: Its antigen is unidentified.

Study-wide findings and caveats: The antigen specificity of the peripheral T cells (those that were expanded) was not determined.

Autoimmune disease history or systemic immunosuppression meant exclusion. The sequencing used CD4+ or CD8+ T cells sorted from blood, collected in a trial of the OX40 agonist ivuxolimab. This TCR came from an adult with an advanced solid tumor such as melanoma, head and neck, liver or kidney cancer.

DNA of the CDR3: TGTGCCCAATCACAGGGGTGGGCCAATCAGCCCCAGCATTTT. This codes for CAQSQGWANQPQHF. The chain carries TRBV30 and TRBJ1-5, with 7 bases that match TRBD1. CDR3 length equals 14 residues. V lost 8 bases and J lost 3; bases outside the gene matches: 10. CDR1 is GTSNPN, CDR2 SVGIG, per germline (reference sequence).